One sample yielded the 20 T cell receptor beta chains listed below, sequenced in a study of T cells in Graves' hyperthyroidism and ophthalmopathy. Regions amplified from RNA transcripts were the TCR beta CDR3 regions. RT-PCR in the first round (using the HTBI primer set) targeted the TCR CDR3. Using its own MiXCR run on the multiplex PCR reads, TCRdb lists one record per CDR3 protein. Among about 600,000 distinct CDR3 sequences listed, more than 14% were seen once. The sample taken for sequencing was blood. These receptors all stem from a woman in her forties or fifties with Graves' ophthalmopathy.

The rearrangement links TRBV4-1 to TRBJ2-5, with D unclear. Trimming pared 5 bases from V and 4 bases from J, leaving 14 bases between. The CDR3 contains 14 residues. Germline lookup yields CDR1 MGHRA and CDR2 YSYEKL. The CDR3 coding sequence is TGCGCCAGCAGCAAAGGTGTTAGAAGAGAGACCCAGTACTTC. Amino acid sequence: CASSKGVRRETQYF.

The chain uses TRBV27 and TRBJ2-1, with TRBD2 identical over 10 bases. The CDR3 extends over 20 amino acids. V dropped 6 bases and J dropped 7; count of bases not matched to a gene: 24. Germline-derived CDR1 and CDR2 are MNHEY and SMNVEV (reference sequence). CDR3 DNA: TGTGCCAGCAGGAGCGGGTTAGGTAGGCTAGCGGGAGCCCGTTGGAATGAGCAGTTCTTC. Its translation: CASRSGLGRLAGARWNEQFF.

The table lists this clonotype with many counts. The chain uses TRBV20-1 and TRBJ2-5; TRBD2 aligns across 8 bases. V lost 1 base, J lost 3 bases, and 7 bases stayed unmatched. The CDR3 loop spans 15 amino acids. Germline CDR1 and CDR2: DFQATT and SNEGSKA (reference sequence). DNA for the CDR3: TGCAGTGCTAGAGTGGGCGGGAGGAGGGAAGAGACCCAGTACTTC. It translates to CSARVGGRREETQYF.

This clonotype was seen only a few times. V gene TRBV15 combines with J gene TRBJ1-5; TRBD1 aligns across 10 bases. This CDR3 has 15 residues. Germline V gene lookup returns CDR1 LNHNV and CDR2 YYDKDF (reference sequence). Trimming cost V 3 bases and J 4 bases; bases outside gene matches: 3. This chain's CDR3 is CATSSWTGGNQPQHF. DNA for the CDR3: TGTGCCACCAGCAGCTGGACAGGGGGAAATCAGCCCCAGCATTTT.

This clonotype was detected a few times. The chain has TRBV30 and TRBJ1-5; TRBD1 might be the D (5 bases). The CDR3 has 13 amino acids. With 2 bases removed from V and 4 bases from J, the gap between germline ends came to 9 bases. From germline, CDR1 is GTSNPN and CDR2 SVGIG (reference sequence). The CDR3 loop is CAWSRGDNQPQHF. The CDR3 DNA sequence: TGTGCCTGGAGTAGAGGGGATAATCAGCCCCAGCATTTT.

This clonotype was counted ten times or more. The chain is built from TRBV11-2 and TRBJ2-5; D is undetermined. Germline V lookup: CDR1 SGHAT, CDR2 FQNNGV. V was clipped by 2 bases and J by 5 bases, with 6 bases between them. CDR3 length equals 12 residues. The CDR3, as DNA: TGTGCCAGCAGCTTACCCTCCGAGACCCAGTACTTC. This encodes CASSLPSETQYF.

This clonotype was seen many times. The V gene is TRBV6-2 or TRBV6-3, the J gene TRBJ2-5, with D possibly being TRBD2 (5 bases). This CDR3 has 16 residues. The germline CDR1 and CDR2 sequences are MNHEY and SVGEGT. Trimming removed 0 bases at V and 0 bases at J, with 11 bases between. In nucleotides, the CDR3 is TGTGCCAGCAGTTACTCGAAAGGCGGGTACCAAGAGACCCAGTACTTC. Protein sequence: CASSYSKGGYQETQYF.

J is TRBJ2-7 and V is TRBV5-1; 10 bases are a match to TRBD2. Germline CDR1 SGHRS, CDR2 YFSETQ. There are 15 residues in the CDR3. After removal of 4 bases from V and 3 bases from J, the junction contained 7 bases not matched to a gene. The CDR3 DNA is TGCGCCAGCAGCCCCGGACTAGCGGAGGTCTACGAGCAGTACTTC. Translating gives CASSPGLAEVYEQYF.

This chain joins TRBV29-1 and TRBJ2-1; D remains ambiguous. CDR3 length equals 12 residues. Looked up from germline, CDR1 is SQVTM and CDR2 is ANQGSEA. Deletions cut 1 base from V and 8 bases from J, with 9 bases between. CDR3 bases: TGCAGCGTTGAAGGGGTGAGTCATGAGCAGTTCTTC. Encoded protein: CSVEGVSHEQFF.

CDR3 region: CASSIRARTDTQYF. The CDR3 nucleotides read TGTGCCAGTAGTATTCGTGCTCGCACAGATACGCAGTATTTT. The rearrangement joins TRBV19 to TRBJ2-3, with D uncertain. Germline V gene lookup returns CDR1 LNHDA and CDR2 SQIVND (reference sequence). Trimming stripped 3 bases from V and 1 base from J, with 8 bases between. The CDR3 totals 14 residues.

The V and J genes are TRBV19 and TRBJ2-7; D might be TRBD1 (7 bases). The germline V and J ends were trimmed by 4 bases and 7 bases, with 29 bases remaining between them. The V gene's germline CDR1 is LNHDA and CDR2 SQIVND (reference sequence). The CDR3 is 18 residues long. The CDR3 is CASSTRRLDRAKNLEQYF. The CDR3 DNA reads as TGTGCCAGTAGTACCAGGAGACTAGACAGGGCGAAAAACCTGGAGCAGTACTTC.

This clonotype was seen at least ten times. The chain couples TRBV11-2 to TRBJ2-1, with no clear D. CDR1 is SGHAT, CDR2 FQNNGV, per germline. V was trimmed by 1 base and J by 5 bases, leaving 6 bases between them. The length of the CDR3 is 13 residues. Here the CDR3 reads CASSLGVDNEQFF. DNA of the CDR3: TGTGCCAGCAGCTTAGGGGTGGACAATGAGCAGTTCTTC.

This clonotype occurred many times. V and J are TRBV28 and TRBJ2-1; TRBD2 matches at 9 bases. V dropped 2 bases and J dropped 7; count of bases not matched to a gene: 3. The CDR3 runs to 14 residues. Looked up from germline, CDR1 is MDHEN and CDR2 is SYDVKM. In DNA form, the CDR3 reads TGTGCCAGCAGTTTAAAGCTAGCGGGAAATGAGCAGTTCTTC. Translating it yields CASSLKLAGNEQFF.

This clonotype was counted many times. The CDR3 sequence is CASSFGIAYEQYF. CDR3 sequence (DNA): TGTGCCAGCAGTTTTGGGATAGCATACGAGCAGTACTTC. The rearrangement joins TRBV27 to TRBJ2-7; the D is unclear. This CDR3 region has 13 residues. The germline V gene encodes CDR1 MNHEY and CDR2 SMNVEV (reference sequence). V lost 3 bases to trimming and J lost 4 bases, with 10 bases between them.

The rearrangement joins TRBV7-3 to TRBJ2-2; D is unresolved. V was trimmed by 2 bases and J by 6 bases, leaving 10 bases between them. The CDR3 covers 14 residues. From germline, CDR1 is SGHTA and CDR2 FQGTGA. CDR3 sequence reads: CASSLQQEAGELFF. The CDR3 nucleotides are TGTGCCAGCAGCTTACAACAAGAGGCCGGGGAGCTGTTTTTT.

This clonotype came up many times. The gene calls are TRBV6-2 or TRBV6-3 and TRBJ2-7, with TRBD2 identical over 14 bases. This CDR3 is 18 amino acids long. The V gene end was trimmed by 4 bases and the J gene end by 0 bases; junction bases not matched to a gene: 8. Per germline, CDR1 MNHEY and CDR2 SVGEGT. In nucleotides, the CDR3 is TGTGCCAGCAGTTTCTCCGGGACTAGCGGGAGAGTCTCCTACGAGCAGTACTTC. Encoded protein: CASSFSGTSGRVSYEQYF.

This clonotype appeared once. This sequence joins TRBV10-2 and TRBJ2-7; 9 bases line up with TRBD1. Germline CDR1 WSHSY, CDR2 SAAADI. V lost 5 bases to trimming and J lost 1 base; unmatched junction nucleotides: 9. This CDR3 region has 16 residues. For the CDR3, the DNA is TGCGCCAGCAGTCCATCCGGGACAGGGCCATCCTACGAGCAGTACTTC. It encodes CASSPSGTGPSYEQYF.

Many counts were recorded for this clonotype. The rearrangement uses TRBV6-2 or TRBV6-3 and TRBJ2-7; the match to TRBD2 covers 9 bases. There are 17 residues in the CDR3. CDR1 MNHEY and CDR2 SVGEGT come from the germline V gene. V dropped 6 bases and J dropped 6; count of bases not matched to a gene: 18. CDR3 DNA sequence: TGTGCCAGCAGCACCGTAAATCGCGGGAGGGCCGCCAGCGAGCAGTACTTC. This gives the protein CASSTVNRGRAASEQYF.

This clonotype was counted ten times or more. J is TRBJ2-2 and V is TRBV12-3 or TRBV12-4; D not certain. This CDR3 is built from 15 residues. The V and J ends lost 4 bases and 2 bases respectively, with 11 bases between them. CDR3 coding DNA: TGTGCCAGCAGTTGGGCAGGCCGAAACACCGGGGAGCTGTTTTTT. The encoded protein is CASSWAGRNTGELFF.

This clonotype was observed at least ten times. V and J are TRBV11-2 and TRBJ1-4; 7 bases agree with TRBD1. The length of the CDR3 is 14 residues. Germline V gene sequence: CDR1 SGHAT, CDR2 FQNNGV. With V trimmed by 5 bases and J by 6 bases, 6 bases remained unmatched. The chain's CDR3 is CASSPTGVDEKLFF. The CDR3 DNA reads as TGTGCCAGCAGCCCTACAGGGGTGGATGAAAAACTGTTTTTT.